This TCR beta chain is drawn from a study of blood T cell repertoires in COVID-19. The overall study: The origin of the acute and convalescent COVID-19 samples was the United States, Italy and Spain.

This CDR3 has 13 residues. With 3 bases removed from V and 6 bases from J, the gap between germline ends came to 9 bases. Germline CDR1 is SGDLS and CDR2 is YYNGEE. Sequencing used immunoSEQ multiplex PCR; TCRdb keeps in-frame clones, though not all of them. The sample consists of about 170,000 clones, approximately 82% of them appearing once. The chain has TRBV9 and TRBJ2-2, with D perhaps TRBD1 (5 bases). The receptor comes from a woman aged 40 to 50 with COVID-19, enrolled during active disease. Sequenced input: peripheral blood. CDR3 amino acids: CASSATAAGELFF. The DNA of the CDR3 is TGTGCCAGCAGCGCGACAGCAGCCGGGGAGCTGTTTTTT.